The T cell receptor (beta chain) under discussion was sequenced for a study of CD8+CD57+ T cells in acquired aplastic anemia. In the study overall: Isolated CD4+ and CD8+ cells, once sorted, yielded DNA averaging around 3.3 ug.

CD8+CD57+ cell expansion, shown by flow cytometry, had occurred in the patients selected for sequencing. All patients had severe acquired aplastic anemia. Blood samples were obtained from patients who had received no prior therapy. CDR3 and TCR beta VDJ profiling relied on a genomic DNA template. TCRdb passed the reads through MiXCR, listing each CDR3 protein once. The sample carries 160,000 or so distinct CDR3 sequences, 47% recorded once. Comment on this clonotype: Its matching antigen is unknown.

V lost 3 bases to trimming and J lost 4 bases; unmatched junction nucleotides: 11. This CDR3 spans 16 amino acids. Germline V lookup: CDR1 KGHSH, CDR2 LQKENI. Study-wide results and limits: Both patients and controls carried the same twenty-nine CD8+ CDR3 sequences.

The V and J genes are TRBV18 and TRBJ1-2; 7 bases are shared with TRBD1. Input material: sorted CD4+, CD8+, or CD8+CD57+ T cells (not recorded which) from PBMCs. The receptor's source is a human donor with aplastic anemia. CDR3 in DNA: TGTGCCAGCTCACCGTCCCGACAGGGATTCACCTATGGCTACACCTTC. Protein product: CASSPSRQGFTYGYTF.